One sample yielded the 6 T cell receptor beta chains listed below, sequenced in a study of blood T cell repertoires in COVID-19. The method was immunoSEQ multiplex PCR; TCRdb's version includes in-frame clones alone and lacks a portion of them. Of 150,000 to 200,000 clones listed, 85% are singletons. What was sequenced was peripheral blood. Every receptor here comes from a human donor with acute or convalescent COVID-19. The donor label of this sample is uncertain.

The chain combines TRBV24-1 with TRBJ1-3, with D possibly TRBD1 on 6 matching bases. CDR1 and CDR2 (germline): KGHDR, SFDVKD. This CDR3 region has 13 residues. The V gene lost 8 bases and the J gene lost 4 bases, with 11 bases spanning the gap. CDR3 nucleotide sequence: TGTGCCACCAAACAGGGAGCCGGAAACACCATATATTTT. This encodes CATKQGAGNTIYF.

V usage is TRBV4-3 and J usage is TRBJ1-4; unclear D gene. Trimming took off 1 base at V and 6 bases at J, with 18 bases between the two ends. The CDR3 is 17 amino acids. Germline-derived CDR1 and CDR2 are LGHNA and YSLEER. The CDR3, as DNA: TGCGCCAGCAGCCAAGCCCAAGACGGCAGGTCAGATGAAAAACTGTTTTTT. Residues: CASSQAQDGRSDEKLFF.

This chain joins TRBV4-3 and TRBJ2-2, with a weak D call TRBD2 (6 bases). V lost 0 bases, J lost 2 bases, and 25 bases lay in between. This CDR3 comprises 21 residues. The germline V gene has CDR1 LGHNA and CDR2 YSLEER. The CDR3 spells CASSQDQDIYYAGINTGELFF. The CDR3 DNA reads TGCGCCAGCAGCCAAGATCAGGACATTTACTATGCGGGGATTAACACCGGGGAGCTGTTTTTT.

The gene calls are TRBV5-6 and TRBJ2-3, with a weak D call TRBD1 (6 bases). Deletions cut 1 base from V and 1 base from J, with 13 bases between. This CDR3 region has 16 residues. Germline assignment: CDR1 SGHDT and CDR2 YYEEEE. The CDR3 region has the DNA TGTGCCAGCAGCTTGATCCCAGGGGCGGGCACAGATACGCAGTATTTT. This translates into CASSLIPGAGTDTQYF.

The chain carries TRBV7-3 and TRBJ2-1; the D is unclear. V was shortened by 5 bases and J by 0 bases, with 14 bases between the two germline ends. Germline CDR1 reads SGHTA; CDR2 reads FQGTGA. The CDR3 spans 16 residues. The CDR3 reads CASSKRRPGSYNEQFF. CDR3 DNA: TGTGCCAGCAGCAAAAGGCGCCCAGGCTCCTACAATGAGCAGTTCTTC.

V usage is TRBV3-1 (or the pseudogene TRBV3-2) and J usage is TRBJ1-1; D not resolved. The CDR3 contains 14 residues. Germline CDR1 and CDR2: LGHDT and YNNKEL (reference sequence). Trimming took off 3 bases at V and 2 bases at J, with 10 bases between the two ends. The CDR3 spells CASSHRTVNTEAFF. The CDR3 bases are TGTGCCAGCAGCCACCGAACGGTTAACACTGAAGCTTTCTTT.